Presented here are 4 T cell receptor beta chains from one specimen sequenced in a study of blood T cell repertoires in COVID-19. Method: immunoSEQ multiplex PCR; TCRdb's copy keeps in-frame clones and lacks some. Of 90,000 to 100,000 clones listed, roughly 82% are singletons. The sequencing sample was made of peripheral blood. The receptors derive from a man at least 80 years old with acute or convalescent COVID-19.

In this sample, this clone turned up a few times. The chain couples TRBV6-2 or TRBV6-3 to TRBJ2-7; TRBD1 matches 8 bases. CDR1 is MNHEY, CDR2 SVGEGT, per germline. After removal of 4 bases from V and 4 bases from J, the junction contained 12 bases not matched to a gene. CDR3 size: 16 residues. The CDR3 protein is CASSFPRTGFTYEQYF. The CDR3 region has the DNA TGTGCCAGCAGTTTCCCCAGGACAGGGTTTACGTACGAGCAGTACTTC.

This chain links TRBV9 with TRBJ1-2; D not certain. V was shortened by 1 base and J by 7 bases, with 11 bases between the two germline ends. The germline CDR1 and CDR2 sequences are SGDLS and YYNGEE. This CDR3 is 13 amino acids long. The CDR3 nucleotides are TGTGCCAGCAGCGTATTAGAGGGAAGTGGCTACACCTTC. Encoded protein: CASSVLEGSGYTF.

The chain employs TRBV2 and TRBJ2-1; 8 positions agree with TRBD1. After removal of 1 base from V and 7 bases from J, the junction contained 3 bases not matched to a gene. This CDR3 has 14 residues. Germline V CDR1 and CDR2: SNHLY, FYNNEI. CDR3 amino acids: CASSEDRGWNEQFF. CDR3 nucleotides: TGTGCCAGCAGTGAAGACAGGGGGTGGAATGAGCAGTTCTTC.

This clone was counted a few times. The V and J genes are TRBV7-2 and TRBJ2-5; 10 nucleotides align to TRBD1. Germline assignment: CDR1 SGHTA and CDR2 FQGNSA. This CDR3 has 15 residues. V was clipped by 2 bases and J by 5 bases; unmatched bases: 5. CDR3 in DNA: TGTGCCAGCAGCTTATTAGGACAGGGGGGTGAGACCCAGTACTTC. Encoded protein: CASSLLGQGGETQYF.